The sample holds a few counts of the clone carrying this TCR beta chain. This sample is part of a study of cytomegalovirus exposure and HLA in healthy donors. Both 60 Vbeta primers and 13 Jbeta primers went into the PCR. The protocol was immunoSEQ multiplex PCR, while the TCRdb copy is restricted to in-frame clones and leaves out a portion. The sample includes approximately 140,000 clones, around two thirds seen only once; the top ten take approximately 1.7%. The germline CDR1 and CDR2 sequences are SGHVS and FNYEAQ. The J segment lost 5 bases and the V segment lost 4 bases, leaving 10 bases of the junction unmatched. The CDR3 is 15 residues long.

This sequence joins TRBV7-6 and TRBJ2-5, with TRBD1 matching 7 bases. Material for sequencing was PBMCs. The clonotype originates from a male donor in good health and CMV-seronegative. The CDR3 DNA reads TGTGCCAGCAGCTCCGAGGGGGCGCAAGGGGAGACCCAGTACTTC. Translated: CASSSEGAQGETQYF.